The clone carrying this T cell receptor (beta chain) has a handful of counts. No antigen is known for it. CDR3 length equals 14 residues. V gave up 0 bases and J gave up 6 bases; unmatched junction bases: 1. CDR1 and CDR2 (germline): MNHNY, SVGAGI (reference sequence). This entry comes from a study of post-analysis software for immune sequencing data. Study context: Recorded disease courses covered relapsing-remitting, secondary progressive and progressive-relapsing multiple sclerosis. Some patients had no subtype annotation. General study findings and limits: TRBV segments more frequent in patients than in controls numbered five and included TRBV5-6, TRBV5-1 and TRBV20-1. Among multiple sclerosis patients, normalized Chao1 diversity was significantly below that of controls.

The TCR beta cDNA libraries carried unique molecular identifiers. One entry per CDR3 protein, called by TCRdb with MiXCR from the PCR reads. Among 380,000 or so distinct CDR3 sequences, about a third were seen once, and the ten largest hold 10% to 15%. The sequence derives from a girl between 10 and 17 years old with multiple sclerosis. This chain joins TRBV6-6 and TRBJ1-5, with 8 bases lining up with TRBD1. The sequenced sample consisted of blood. CDR3 sequence (DNA): TGTGCCAGCAGTTACTCAACAGGGGGTCAGCCCCAGCATTTT. It encodes CASSYSTGGQPQHF.